This note documents a single T cell receptor beta chain sequence. The data originate from a study of blood T cell repertoires in COVID-19. Whole-study context: Sources were T cells, B-cell-depleted T cells, or PBMCs; the material itself was cDNA or gDNA.

In the original processing: Estimation of nucleated cell counts relied on the amplification of reference gene primers. The method was immunoSEQ multiplex PCR; TCRdb's version includes in-frame clones alone and lacks a portion of them. The V and J calls and clone size come from that table; D and trimming were worked out from the DNA. This sample has about 230,000 clones, with around four fifths found just once. What was sequenced was peripheral blood. This receptor was taken from a man aged 35-49 years with acute or convalescent COVID-19.

The CDR3 here is CASTQGDEQFF. In DNA, the CDR3 is TGTGCCAGCACCCAGGGTGATGAGCAGTTCTTC. The chain recombines TRBV2 with TRBJ2-1; TRBD1 might be the D (5 bases). The CDR3 spans 11 residues. Trimming pared 7 bases from V and 8 bases from J, leaving 9 bases between. From germline, CDR1 is SNHLY and CDR2 FYNNEI.